This is a list of T cell receptor beta chains from one sample in a study of shared clonotypes between healthy human individuals. Assay: immunoSEQ multiplex PCR; the TCRdb copy retains only in-frame clones and omits some. Counted here are approximately 590,000 clones, around 95% occurring once; the ten biggest clones make up 0.11%. Material: naive CD8+ T cells sorted from blood. These receptors all stem from a woman aged 25 to 39 in good health. Both conserved end residues are part of each CDR3. Fields, in order: D gene, clone size, V gene, J gene, CDR3 protein, CDR3 DNA. The D gene is left open where the match is weak. Clone size, where shown, is once, few, many, or a class for clones that have expanded.

d_gene: -; abundance: -; v_gene: TRBV4-1; j_gene: TRBJ2-7; CDR3aa: CASSQGTGSRFYEQYF; CDR3nt: TGCGCCAGCAGCCAAGGTACCGGGAGCCGCTTTTACGAGCAGTACTTC
d_gene: -; abundance: -; v_gene: TRBV5-6; j_gene: TRBJ2-5; CDR3aa: CASSLVYEETQYF; CDR3nt: TGTGCCAGCAGCTTGGTCTATGAAGAGACCCAGTACTTC
d_gene: -; abundance: -; v_gene: TRBV6-6; j_gene: TRBJ2-5; CDR3aa: CASNVGETQYF; CDR3nt: TGTGCCAGCAATGTGGGAGAGACCCAGTACTTC
d_gene: -; abundance: once; v_gene: TRBV7-4; j_gene: TRBJ2-7; CDR3aa: CASSSSHEQYF; CDR3nt: TGTGCCAGCAGCTCCAGCCACGAGCAGTACTTC
d_gene: -; abundance: -; v_gene: TRBV11-2; j_gene: TRBJ2-7; CDR3aa: CASSLAGVGYEQYF; CDR3nt: TGTGCCAGCAGCTTAGCAGGGGTAGGGTACGAGCAGTACTTC
d_gene: TRBD2; abundance: -; v_gene: TRBV28; j_gene: TRBJ2-7; CDR3aa: CASSFKRENVAAGWCEQYF; CDR3nt: TGTGCCAGCAGCTTTAAGCGGGAGAACGTCGCCGCCGGCTGGTGCGAGCAGTACTTC
d_gene: -; abundance: -; v_gene: TRBV4-1; j_gene: TRBJ2-5; CDR3aa: CASSQVQGRGETQYF; CDR3nt: TGCGCCAGCAGCCAAGTGCAGGGGCGAGGGGAGACCCAGTACTTC
d_gene: -; abundance: -; v_gene: TRBV21-1; j_gene: TRBJ2-7; CDR3aa: CHSGGGYEQYF; CDR3nt: TGTCACTCAGGGGGTGGCTACGAGCAGTACTTC
d_gene: -; abundance: -; v_gene: TRBV2; j_gene: TRBJ1-1; CDR3aa: CASSVGGRDTEAFF; CDR3nt: TGTGCCAGCAGTGTAGGTGGACGGGACACTGAAGCTTTCTTT
d_gene: -; abundance: -; v_gene: TRBV28; j_gene: TRBJ2-1; CDR3aa: CASSLRQRAYNEQFF; CDR3nt: TGTGCCAGCAGTTTAAGGCAGAGAGCCTACAATGAGCAGTTCTTC
d_gene: -; abundance: -; v_gene: TRBV2; j_gene: TRBJ2-7; CDR3aa: CASSISYEQYF; CDR3nt: TGTGCCAGCAGTATCTCCTACGAGCAGTACTTC
d_gene: TRBD2; abundance: -; v_gene: TRBV28; j_gene: TRBJ2-7; CDR3aa: CASSQTSSTYEQYF; CDR3nt: TGTGCCAGCAGTCAGACTAGCAGCACCTACGAGCAGTACTTC
d_gene: TRBD1; abundance: -; v_gene: TRBV19; j_gene: TRBJ2-3; CDR3aa: CASSAGTGVRTDTQYF; CDR3nt: TGTGCCAGTAGTGCCGGGACAGGGGTTCGCACAGATACGCAGTATTTT
d_gene: TRBD1; abundance: -; v_gene: TRBV11-2; j_gene: TRBJ1-2; CDR3aa: CASSHPRGQATHGYTF; CDR3nt: TGTGCCAGCAGCCACCCCCGGGGACAGGCCACCCATGGCTACACCTTC
d_gene: TRBD2; abundance: -; v_gene: TRBV29-1; j_gene: TRBJ2-7; CDR3aa: CSVEDLGGRIYEQYF; CDR3nt: TGCAGCGTTGAAGATCTAGGCGGGAGGATTTACGAGCAGTACTTC
d_gene: TRBD2; abundance: -; v_gene: TRBV6-1; j_gene: TRBJ2-7; CDR3aa: CASSDLSGSFHEQYF; CDR3nt: TGTGCCAGCAGTGATTTAAGCGGGAGTTTCCACGAGCAGTACTTC